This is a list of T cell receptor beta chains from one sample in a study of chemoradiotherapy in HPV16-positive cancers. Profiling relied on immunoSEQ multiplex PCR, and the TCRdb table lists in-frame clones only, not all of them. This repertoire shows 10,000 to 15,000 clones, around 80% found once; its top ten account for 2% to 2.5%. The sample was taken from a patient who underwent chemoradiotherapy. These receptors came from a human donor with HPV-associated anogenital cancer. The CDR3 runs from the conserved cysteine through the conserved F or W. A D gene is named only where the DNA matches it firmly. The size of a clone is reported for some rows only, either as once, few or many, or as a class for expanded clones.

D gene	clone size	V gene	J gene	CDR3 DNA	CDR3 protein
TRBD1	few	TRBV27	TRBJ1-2	TGTGCCAGCAGTTCCCACGACAGGGGGCTTCGTGGCTACACCTTC	CASSSHDRGLRGYTF
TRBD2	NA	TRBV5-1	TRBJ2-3	TGCGCCAGCAGCAAAAGGACTAGCGGGGGGGCCGATACGCAGTATTTT	CASSKRTSGGADTQYF
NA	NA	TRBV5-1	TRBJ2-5	TGCGCCAGCAGCTTGGCGGGGGCCGAAGAGACCCAGTACTTC	CASSLAGAEETQYF
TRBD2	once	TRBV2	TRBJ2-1	TGTGCCAGCAGTCAAACCCACAGCGGGGGGTATAATGAGCAGTTCTTC	CASSQTHSGGYNEQFF
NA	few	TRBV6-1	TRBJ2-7	TGTGCCAGCAGACTGACTGACTACGAGCAGTACTTC	CASRLTDYEQYF
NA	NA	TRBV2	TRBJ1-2	TGTGCCAGCAGTGAAGCCCAACCCCGGGGGATCGATGGCTACACCTTC	CASSEAQPRGIDGYTF
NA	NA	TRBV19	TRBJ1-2	TGTGCCAGCACTCGAGGGGAACTCTATGGCTACACCTTC	CASTRGELYGYTF
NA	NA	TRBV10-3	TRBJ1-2	TGTGCCATCAGTGAGTCTTCCCTGGGTGGCTACACCTTC	CAISESSLGGYTF
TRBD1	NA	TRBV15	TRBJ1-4	TGTGCCACCAGCAGAGACAGGGGGTCTAATGAAAAACTGTTTTTT	CATSRDRGSNEKLFF
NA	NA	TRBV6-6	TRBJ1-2	TGTGCCAGCACCTTGACGCCTAACTATGGCTACACCTTC	CASTLTPNYGYTF
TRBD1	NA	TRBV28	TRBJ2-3	TGTGCCAGCAGGGGACAGGGGATCACAGATACGCAGTATTTT	CASRGQGITDTQYF
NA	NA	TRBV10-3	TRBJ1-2	TGTGCCATCAGTGAGGCGGGTCGGGGCAGGGGCTATGGCTACACCTTC	CAISEAGRGRGYGYTF
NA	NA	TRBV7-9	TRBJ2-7	TGTGCCAGCAGCTCAACGGGACCTGCGGGGGAGCAGTACTTC	CASSSTGPAGEQYF
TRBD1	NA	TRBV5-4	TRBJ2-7	TGTGCCAGCAGCTATATGGGACAGGGTTCCTACGAGCAGTACTTC	CASSYMGQGSYEQYF
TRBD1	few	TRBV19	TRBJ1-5	TGTGCCAGTGGGACAGTTTCCAATCAGCCCCAGCATTTT	CASGTVSNQPQHF
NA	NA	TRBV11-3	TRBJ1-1	TGTGCCAGCAGCTTAACGTCCTGGGGGATTAACACTGAAGCTTTCTTT	CASSLTSWGINTEAFF
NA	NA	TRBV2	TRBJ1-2	TGTGCCAGCAGTAGGGCGGCCTATGGCTACACCTTC	CASSRAAYGYTF
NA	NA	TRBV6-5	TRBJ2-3	TGTGCCAGCAGTGCCTTTAACACAGATACGCAGTATTTT	CASSAFNTDTQYF
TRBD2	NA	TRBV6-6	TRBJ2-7	TGTGCCAGCGGGGGGGGTATATACGAGCAGTACTTC	CASGGGIYEQYF
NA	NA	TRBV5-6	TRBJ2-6	TGTGCCAGCAGCTGGGGGGGCGCTGGGGCCAACGTCCTGACTTTC	CASSWGGAGANVLTF
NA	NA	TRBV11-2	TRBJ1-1	TGTGCCAGCAGCTCCACAGGGTCGGGGAACACTGAAGCTTTCTTT	CASSSTGSGNTEAFF
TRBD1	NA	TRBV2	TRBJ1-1	TGTGCCAGCAGTGAAGCGCTTAGGCAGGGGGCGGGAAATACTGAAGCTTTCTTT	CASSEALRQGAGNTEAFF
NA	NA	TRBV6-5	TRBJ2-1	TGTGCCAGCAGTCAAGGGAGTCTCGGTAACAATGAGCAGTTCTTC	CASSQGSLGNNEQFF
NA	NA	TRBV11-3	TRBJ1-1	TGTGCCAGCAGCTTAGTTCGCTCCGTTGGAACTGAAGCTTTCTTT	CASSLVRSVGTEAFF
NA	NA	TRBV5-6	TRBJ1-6	TGTGCCAGCAGCCCGAAGAATTCACCCCTCCACTTT	CASSPKNSPLHF
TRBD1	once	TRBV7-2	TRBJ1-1	TGTGCCAGCAGCCTAGGACAGGCGGACACTGAAGCTTTCTTT	CASSLGQADTEAFF
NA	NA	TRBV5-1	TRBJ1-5	TGCGCCAGCAGCTTGGATGCAGGGGAAAATCAGCCCCAGCATTTT	CASSLDAGENQPQHF
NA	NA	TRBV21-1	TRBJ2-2	TGTGCCAGCAAACTAACAGGGGGCTGGAACACCGGGGAGCTGTTTTTT	CASKLTGGWNTGELFF
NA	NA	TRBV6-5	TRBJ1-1	TGTGCCAGCAGTTCCCAGGGAGGGGGCACTGAAGCTTTCTTT	CASSSQGGGTEAFF
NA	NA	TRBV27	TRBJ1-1	TGTGCCAGCGCGGACACACCGAACACTGAAGCTTTCTTT	CASADTPNTEAFF
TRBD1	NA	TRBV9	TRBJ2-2	TGTGCCAGCAGCGTTACAGGGGCCCATGCCACCGGGGAGCTGTTTTTT	CASSVTGAHATGELFF
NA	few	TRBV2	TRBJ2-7	TGTGCCAGCAATGGGGCCTCCTACGAGCAGTACTTC	CASNGASYEQYF
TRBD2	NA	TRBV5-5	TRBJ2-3	TGTGCCAGCAGCATCCTAGGGTTAGCGGGGAACACAGATACGCAGTATTTT	CASSILGLAGNTDTQYF
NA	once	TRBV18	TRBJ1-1	TGTGCCAGCTCACCACTCGGACAGCCGAACACTGAAGCTTTCTTT	CASSPLGQPNTEAFF
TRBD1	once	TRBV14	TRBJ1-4	TGTGCCAGCAGCCAAGCAGGGGGTCTTAGTCGTGAAAAACTGTTTTTT	CASSQAGGLSREKLFF
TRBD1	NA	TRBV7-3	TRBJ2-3	TGTGCCAGCAGCTTAGGGGGACAGGGGGCATCAGATACGCAGTATTTT	CASSLGGQGASDTQYF
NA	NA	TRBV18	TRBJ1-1	TGTGCCAGCTCACCACAGGGGCCTACTAACACTGAAGCTTTCTTT	CASSPQGPTNTEAFF
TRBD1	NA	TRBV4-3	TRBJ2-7	TGCGCCAGCAGCTTCTCCGGGACAGGGGAATCCTACGAGCAGTACTTC	CASSFSGTGESYEQYF
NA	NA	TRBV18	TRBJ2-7	TGTGCCAGCTCAGACGGGGACTCCTACGAGCAGTACTTC	CASSDGDSYEQYF
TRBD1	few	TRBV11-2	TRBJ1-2	TGTGCCAGCACCCCAGGGGGGAACCTTCAGGACTACACCTTC	CASTPGGNLQDYTF
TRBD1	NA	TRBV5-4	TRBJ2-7	TGTGCCAGCAGTTCGGGACAGAACTACGAGCAGTACTTC	CASSSGQNYEQYF
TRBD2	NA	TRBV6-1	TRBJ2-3	TGTGCCAGCAGAGTACTAGCGGGGGGGCGCGATACGCAGTATTTT	CASRVLAGGRDTQYF
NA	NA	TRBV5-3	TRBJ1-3	TGTGCCAGAAGCTTGGGGTCGGTAAACTTGGCAGTACACTCTGGAAACACCATATATTTT	CARSLGSVNLAVHSGNTIYF
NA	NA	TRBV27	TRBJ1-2	TGTGCCAGCAGTTTGTCGTATGGGGCCTATGGCTACACCTTC	CASSLSYGAYGYTF
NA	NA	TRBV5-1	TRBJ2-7	TGCGCCAGCAGCTTGCTTAGCTCCTACGAGCAGTACTTC	CASSLLSSYEQYF